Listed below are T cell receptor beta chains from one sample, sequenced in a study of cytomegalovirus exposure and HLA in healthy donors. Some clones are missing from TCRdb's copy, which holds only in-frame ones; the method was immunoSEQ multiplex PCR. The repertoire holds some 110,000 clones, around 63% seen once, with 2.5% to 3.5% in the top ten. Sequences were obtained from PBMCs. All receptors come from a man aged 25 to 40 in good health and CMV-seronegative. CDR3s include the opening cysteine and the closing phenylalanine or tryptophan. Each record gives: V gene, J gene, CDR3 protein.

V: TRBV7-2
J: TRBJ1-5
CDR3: CASSLQGEGTLQHF

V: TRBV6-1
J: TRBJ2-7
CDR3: CASSETRMGARGEQYF

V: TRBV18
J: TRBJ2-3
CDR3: CASSPGGGTDTQYF

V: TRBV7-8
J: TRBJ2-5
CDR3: CASRRGLAAATQYF

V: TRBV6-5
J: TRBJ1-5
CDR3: CASKGVAALNQPQHF

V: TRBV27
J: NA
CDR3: CATRGGTVGYEQYF

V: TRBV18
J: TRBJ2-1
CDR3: CASSPAAVSYNEQFF

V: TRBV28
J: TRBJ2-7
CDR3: CASRETGGVYEQYF

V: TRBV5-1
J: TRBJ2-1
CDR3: CASSQGTSAPIGNEQFF

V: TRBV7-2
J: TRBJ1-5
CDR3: CASSSATGDQPQHF

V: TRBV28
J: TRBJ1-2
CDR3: CASSRTGDYYGYTF

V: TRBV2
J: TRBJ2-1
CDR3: CASKGGLAVVNEQFF

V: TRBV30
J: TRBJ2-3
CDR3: CAWHSWKTSGRGTDTQYF

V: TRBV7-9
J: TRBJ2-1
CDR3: CASSRRTSGYNEQFF

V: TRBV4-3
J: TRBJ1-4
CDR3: CASSQAPRRTNEKLFF

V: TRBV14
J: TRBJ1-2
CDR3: CASSQVAGVDVYTF

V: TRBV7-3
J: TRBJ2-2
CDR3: CASSPWGGLGTGELFF

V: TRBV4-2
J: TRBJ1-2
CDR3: CASSPLDRDNYGYTF

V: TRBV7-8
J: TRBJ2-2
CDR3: CASSLGRTSGTGELFF

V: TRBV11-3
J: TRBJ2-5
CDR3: CASRGDRGGETQYF

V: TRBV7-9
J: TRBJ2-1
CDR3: CASSPRSEQFF

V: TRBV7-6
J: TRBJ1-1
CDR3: CASSLRRAVDEAFF

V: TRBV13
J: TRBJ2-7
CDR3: CASSVGPGQPDSNSYEQYF

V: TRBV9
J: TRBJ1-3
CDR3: CASSVSGQGTNTIYF

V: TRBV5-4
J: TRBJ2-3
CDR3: CASSQGLATDTQYF

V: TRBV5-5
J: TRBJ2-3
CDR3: CASSFGGQGALDTQYF

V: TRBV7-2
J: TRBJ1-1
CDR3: CASSSGGVVAFF

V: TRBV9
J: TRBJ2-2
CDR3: CASSLIPALTGTGTGELFF

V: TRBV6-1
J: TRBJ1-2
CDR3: CASRRDRERGGYTF

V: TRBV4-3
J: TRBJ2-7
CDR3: CASRRDRRSSYEQYF

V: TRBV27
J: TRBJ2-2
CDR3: CASRRDRLAAPNTGELFF

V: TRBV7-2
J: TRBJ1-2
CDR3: CASSFKGTGGTGYTF